These T cell receptor beta chains were read from a single sample in a study of blood T cell repertoires in COVID-19. Method: immunoSEQ multiplex PCR; TCRdb's copy keeps in-frame clones and lacks some. The data hold some 260,000 clones, with about four fifths observed a single time. Sequencing was carried out using peripheral blood. The source is a woman under 30 with acute or convalescent COVID-19. Both conserved end residues are part of each CDR3. D genes are given only for firm matches. Clone size is not always given. Where it is, it says once, few, many or a class for expanded clones.

14,TRBV3-1/TRBV3-2,NA,TRBJ2-7,NA,CASSHPGVIHEQYF,TGTGCCAGCAGCCATCCGGGGGTAATACACGAGCAGTACTTC
12,TRBV18,TRBD1,TRBJ2-7,NA,CASSTTGDEQYF,TGTGCCAGCTCAACGACAGGGGATGAGCAGTACTTC
15,TRBV27,TRBD1,TRBJ2-7,NA,CASSLSGTGKYEQYF,TGTGCCAGCAGTTTATCAGGGACAGGAAAGTACGAGCAGTACTTC
17,TRBV5-1,TRBD1,TRBJ2-5,NA,CASSLGFPQGDQETQYF,TGCGCCAGCAGCTTGGGATTCCCGCAGGGGGATCAAGAGACCCAGTACTTC
15,TRBV25-1,TRBD1,TRBJ2-1,NA,CASSTWGTGYNEQFF,TGTGCCAGCAGCACTTGGGGGACAGGGTACAATGAGCAGTTCTTC
15,TRBV19,NA,TRBJ2-1,NA,CASSIRGRAYNEQFF,TGTGCCAGTAGTATAAGGGGTAGAGCCTACAATGAGCAGTTCTTC
13,TRBV27,TRBD1,TRBJ2-1,NA,CASRRQGGNEQFF,TGTGCCAGCAGAAGACAGGGGGGCAATGAGCAGTTCTTC
13,TRBV2,NA,TRBJ1-5,NA,CASKAGYNQPQHF,TGTGCCAGTAAGGCGGGGTACAATCAGCCCCAGCATTTT
14,TRBV10-2,TRBD1,TRBJ1-1,NA,CASSEAGGQTEAFF,TGCGCCAGCAGTGAGGCAGGGGGCCAGACTGAAGCTTTCTTT
14,TRBV18,NA,TRBJ1-2,NA,CASSPSGQSYGYTF,TGTGCCAGCTCACCTTCCGGACAGTCCTATGGCTACACCTTC
16,TRBV7-6,TRBD1,TRBJ2-7,NA,CASSLRGTGSSYEQYF,TGTGCCAGCAGCTTAAGGGGGACAGGGAGCTCCTACGAGCAGTACTTC
15,TRBV9,NA,TRBJ2-7,NA,CASSVGGGSGYEQYF,TGTGCCAGCAGCGTCGGGGGCGGGAGTGGGTACGAGCAGTACTTC
14,TRBV4-3,TRBD2,TRBJ2-1,NA,CASSPSSGMNEQFF,TGCGCCAGCAGCCCGTCTAGCGGGATGAATGAGCAGTTCTTC
15,TRBV7-2,TRBD1,TRBJ2-7,once,CASSLQGSSSYEQYF,TGTGCCAGCAGTTTACAGGGGTCAAGCTCCTACGAGCAGTACTTC
14,TRBV7-6,TRBD1,TRBJ2-7,NA,CASSARQGVHEQYF,TGTGCCAGCAGCGCCAGACAGGGTGTCCACGAGCAGTACTTC
11,TRBV6-5,NA,TRBJ2-5,NA,CASGLQETQYF,TGTGCCAGCGGACTTCAAGAGACCCAGTACTTC
17,TRBV7-9,NA,TRBJ1-4,few,CASSSVRTETTNEKLFF,TGTGCCAGCAGCTCGGTACGGACAGAAACAACTAATGAAAAACTGTTTTTT
15,TRBV4-3,NA,TRBJ2-2,once,CASSQDLTGRGELFF,TGCGCCAGCAGCCAAGATCTTACAGGAAGAGGGGAGCTGTTTTTT
14,TRBV28,NA,TRBJ2-7,NA,CASSLTPRSYEQYF,TGTGCCAGCAGTTTGACTCCTAGATCCTACGAGCAGTACTTC
15,TRBV6-2/TRBV6-3,TRBD1,TRBJ2-5,NA,CASSYQTGFRETQYF,TGTGCCAGCAGTTACCAGACAGGGTTTCGGGAGACCCAGTACTTC
16,TRBV5-1,TRBD2,TRBJ2-1,NA,CASSLVPGLGDNEQFF,TGCGCCAGCAGCTTGGTCCCGGGACTAGGAGACAATGAGCAGTTCTTC
18,TRBV19,TRBD2,TRBJ2-1,NA,CATGGAGVSSGLYNEQFF,TGTGCCACCGGGGGGGCAGGGGTGTCTAGCGGTCTCTACAATGAGCAGTTCTTC
16,TRBV2,TRBD1,TRBJ2-4,NA,CASSEWDRGNKNIQYF,TGTGCCAGCAGTGAATGGGACAGGGGGAACAAAAACATTCAGTACTTC
14,TRBV15,TRBD1,TRBJ1-2,once,CATSTGGVGYGYTF,TGTGCCACCAGCACAGGGGGCGTGGGTTATGGCTACACCTTC
16,TRBV4-3,TRBD2,TRBJ2-1,NA,CASSQEIGLAGHEQFF,TGCGCCAGCAGCCAAGAAATCGGACTAGCGGGACATGAGCAGTTCTTC
18,TRBV7-9,TRBD1,TRBJ1-3,NA,CASSPGTGRTLSGNTIYF,TGTGCCAGCAGCCCCGGGACAGGGCGTACCCTCTCTGGAAACACCATATATTTT
15,TRBV7-8,NA,TRBJ1-1,NA,CASSLTRSLNTEAFF,TGTGCCAGCAGCTTAACCAGATCGCTGAACACTGAAGCTTTCTTT
14,TRBV9,TRBD1,TRBJ1-2,NA,CASSVGPGGDGYTF,TGTGCCAGCAGCGTAGGGCCAGGGGGCGATGGCTACACCTTC
17,TRBV7-2,TRBD2,TRBJ2-5,NA,CASTPPGLAGGKETQYF,TGTGCCAGCACCCCCCCGGGACTAGCGGGAGGGAAAGAGACCCAGTACTTC
13,TRBV7-9,NA,TRBJ2-2,NA,CASSFGGTGELFF,TGTGCCAGCAGCTTCGGGGGCACCGGGGAGCTGTTTTTT
13,TRBV5-5,TRBD1,TRBJ1-1,NA,CASSLSGGTEAFF,TGTGCCAGCAGCTTGTCAGGGGGCACTGAAGCTTTCTTT
13,TRBV5-4,TRBD1,TRBJ2-5,NA,CASSRQGAETQYF,TGTGCCAGCAGCCGTCAGGGGGCTGAGACCCAGTACTTC